Presented here are 12 T cell receptor beta chains from one specimen sequenced in a study of OX40 agonist ivuxolimab in advanced cancers. The method was immunoSEQ multiplex PCR; TCRdb's version includes in-frame clones alone and lacks a portion of them. This sample has over 65,000 clones, with about 86% found just once. The source was CD4+ or CD8+ T cells sorted from blood, collected in a trial of the OX40 agonist ivuxolimab. The receptors shown here come from an adult with an advanced solid tumor such as melanoma, head and neck, liver or kidney cancer.

This rearrangement joins TRBV7-2 to TRBJ2-3; the D is unclear. Germline CDR1 SGHTA, CDR2 FQGNSA. Trimming removed 2 bases from V and 1 base from J, with 10 bases in between. CDR3 size: 15 residues. The CDR3 protein is CASSLWAAGTDTQYF. Here the CDR3 DNA reads TGTGCCAGCAGCTTATGGGCGGCAGGCACAGATACGCAGTATTTT. Drawing the rest from reference TRBV7-2 and TRBJ2-3, the complete variable domain is GAGVSQSPSNKVTEKGKDVELRCDPISGHTALYWYRQSLGQGLEFLIYFQGNSAPDKSGLPSDRFSAERTGGSVSTLTIQRTQQEDSAVYLCASSLWAAGTDTQYFGPGTRLTVL.

The chain couples TRBV29-1 to TRBJ2-7, with 7 nucleotides matching TRBD1. V trimming: 2 bases; J trimming: 2 bases; junction bases outside the gene matches: 6. This CDR3 comprises 14 residues. Germline assignment: CDR1 SQVTM and CDR2 ANQGSEA. CDR3 residues: CSVELPTGTYEQYF. CDR3 coding DNA: TGCAGCGTTGAACTCCCGACAGGGACCTACGAGCAGTACTTC.

The chain combines TRBV2 with TRBJ1-4; maybe TRBD1 (6 bases). V was pared by 8 bases and J by 3 bases, with 13 bases between. The CDR3 covers 14 residues. Germline loops: CDR1 SNHLY, CDR2 FYNNEI. CDR3 amino acids: CASVQGGANEKLFF. CDR3 in DNA: TGTGCCAGCGTTCAAGGGGGGGCTAATGAAAAACTGTTTTTT. Filled out from reference TRBV2 and TRBJ1-4, the complete variable domain reads EPEVTQTPSHQVTQMGQEVILRCVPISNHLYFYWYRQILGQKVEFLVSFYNNEISEKSEIFDDQFSVERPDGSNFTLKIRSTKLEDSAMYFCASVQGGANEKLFFGSGTQLSVL.

The count of this clone is one. J is TRBJ1-2 and V is TRBV7-9; TRBD1 matches 7 bases. The germline CDR1 and CDR2 sequences are SEHNR and FQNEAQ (reference sequence). The CDR3 sequence is 16 residues long. V dropped 4 bases and J dropped 0; count of bases not matched to a gene: 8. The CDR3, as DNA: TGTGCCAGCAGCTCCCGACAGGGTCAAGCTAACTATGGCTACACCTTC. Residues: CASSSRQGQANYGYTF.

This chain joins TRBV11-2 and TRBJ2-2; D remains ambiguous. In germline, CDR1 is SGHAT, CDR2 FQNNGV. The CDR3 is 14 amino acids. Trimming removed 3 bases from V and 0 bases from J, with 5 bases in between. Here the CDR3 reads CASSFKPNTGELFF. CDR3 in DNA: TGTGCCAGCAGCTTTAAGCCGAACACCGGGGAGCTGTTTTTT. Full variable domain (remainder filled in from reference TRBV11-2 and TRBJ2-2): EAGVAQSPRYKIIEKRQSVAFWCNPISGHATLYWYQQILGQGPKLLIQFQNNGVVDDSQLPKDRFSAERLKGVDSTLKIQPAKLEDSAVYLCASSFKPNTGELFFGEGSRLTVL.

The J gene is TRBJ1-2, the V gene TRBV30; maybe TRBD1 (6 bases). The CDR3 is 12 amino acids. With 5 bases removed from V and 5 bases from J, the gap between germline ends came to 12 bases. Per germline, CDR1 GTSNPN and CDR2 SVGIG (reference sequence). CDR3 region: CAWEKQGYGYTF. DNA of the CDR3: TGTGCCTGGGAGAAACAGGGATATGGCTACACCTTC.

This rearrangement joins TRBV18 to TRBJ1-3; D gene unclear. The germline V and J ends were trimmed by 7 bases and 0 bases, with 16 bases remaining between them. The CDR3 has 16 amino acids. In germline, CDR1 is KGHSH, CDR2 LQKENI. This CDR3 reads CASFHPSVGSGNTIYF. The CDR3 DNA follows: TGTGCCAGCTTCCACCCATCAGTCGGCTCTGGAAACACCATATATTTT.

This clone has a handful of counts. This rearrangement joins TRBV1 to TRBJ1-5. TRBV1 represents a pseudogene. CDR3 length: 20 residues. Here the CDR3 reads CTSSQVEDRSGDYSNQPQHF. The CDR3 bases are TGCACCAGCAGCCAAGTCGAGGATCGGAGTGGGGATTATAGCAATCAGCCCCAGCATTTT.

This clone has only a few counts. Here the CDR3 reads CASGVLWETQYF. The CDR3 DNA reads TGTGCCAGCGGGGTGTTGTGGGAGACCCAGTACTTC. The chain has TRBV2 and TRBJ2-5, with no clear D. The V and J ends lost 8 bases and 5 bases respectively, with 12 bases between them. The length of the CDR3 is 12 residues. Germline CDR1 is SNHLY and CDR2 is FYNNEI.

The chain recombines TRBV19 with TRBJ2-2; D unclear. CDR3 size: 15 residues. The V end was cut by 1 base, the J end by 4 bases, with 10 bases between. Germline assignment: CDR1 LNHDA and CDR2 SQIVND (reference sequence). The DNA for the CDR3 is TGTGCCAGTAGTATAGTCCCGGTGGGCACCGGGGAGCTGTTTTTT. It is translated as CASSIVPVGTGELFF.

This rearrangement joins TRBV6-1 to TRBJ1-4; D not resolved. Trimming removed 7 bases at V and 12 bases at J, with 12 bases between. Germline V lookup: CDR1 MNHNS, CDR2 SASEGT. The CDR3 has 11 residues. The CDR3 DNA follows: TGTGCCAGCACCGGGAAGGGAGAACTGTTTTTT. Protein product: CASTGKGELFF.

The chain carries TRBV19 and TRBJ1-1; the match to TRBD1 covers 8 bases. Unmatched junction bases numbered 8, after V lost 7 bases and J lost 4 bases. The CDR3 spans 14 residues. CDR1 and CDR2 from the germline V gene are LNHDA and SQIVND (reference sequence). CDR3: CASTLTGGRTEAFF. The CDR3 DNA sequence: TGTGCCAGTACCCTTACAGGGGGGCGCACTGAAGCTTTCTTT.